Below are 5 T cell receptor beta chains sequenced from a single sample in a study of T cell clonotyping in hematopoietic cell transplantation (dated by TCRdb to the early 2020s). The library relied on the immunoSEQ multiplex PCR assay. As stored in TCRdb, this immuneACCESS dataset retains in-frame rearrangements with V and J assigned. A fraction of the clones does not appear; measured against another copy, unresolved V genes explain less than half of the discrepancy, and the remainder lacks a known reason. Here the sample has 15,000 or so clones; less than 80% occur a single time. The ten most abundant clones make up more than 9% of the sample. Specimen: peripheral blood mononuclear cells. All receptors derive from a woman aged 55 to 70 in good health. Some clones in this sample may be carry-over from other donors' samples.

The CDR3: CASSILTFTGNGYTF. As DNA, the CDR3 is TGTGCCAGCAGCATACTGACGTTCACAGGGAATGGCTACACCTTC. The V and J genes are TRBV5-4 and TRBJ1-2; D is perhaps TRBD1 (6 bases). Germline V gene data show CDR1 as SGHNT and CDR2 as YYREEE (reference sequence). The V and J ends lost 4 bases and 6 bases respectively, with 19 bases between them. This CDR3 spans 15 amino acids.

This clone has a handful of counts. The J gene is TRBJ2-1, the V gene TRBV19, with unresolved D. The V gene lost 7 bases and the J gene lost 5 bases, with 18 bases spanning the gap. The CDR3 is 15 residues long. The germline CDR1 and CDR2 sequences are LNHDA and SQIVND (reference sequence). The chain's CDR3 is CASTLNPLGNNEQFF. CDR3 nucleotides: TGTGCCAGTACCCTCAACCCCCTGGGTAACAATGAGCAGTTCTTC.

This clone was counted only a few times. This sequence joins TRBV4-2 and TRBJ2-7; 9 bases match TRBD1. The CDR3 length is 11 residues. Germline lookup yields CDR1 LGHNA and CDR2 YNFKEQ. The CDR3 nucleotides are TGTGCTGCAGGGACAGGGCACGAGCAGTACTTC. It translates to CAAGTGHEQYF.

The rearrangement links TRBV9 to TRBJ1-2; possible D gene TRBD1, 6 bases. V was pared by 3 bases and J by 0 bases, with 12 bases between. CDR1 SGDLS and CDR2 YYNGEE come from the germline V gene. The CDR3 covers 15 residues. DNA of the CDR3: TGTGCCAGCAGCGAACAGGGACACGCTAACTATGGCTACACCTTC. It codes for CASSEQGHANYGYTF.

The V and J genes are TRBV4-2 and TRBJ2-7; D is ambiguous. The V gene's germline CDR1 is LGHNA and CDR2 YNFKEQ. CDR3 length: 11 amino acids. Between the trimmed V and J ends, which lost 1 base and 5 bases, there was a span of 3 bases. The CDR3 nucleotides are TGTGCCAGCAGCCAAGGGGACGAGCAGTACTTC. Encoded protein: CASSQGDEQYF.